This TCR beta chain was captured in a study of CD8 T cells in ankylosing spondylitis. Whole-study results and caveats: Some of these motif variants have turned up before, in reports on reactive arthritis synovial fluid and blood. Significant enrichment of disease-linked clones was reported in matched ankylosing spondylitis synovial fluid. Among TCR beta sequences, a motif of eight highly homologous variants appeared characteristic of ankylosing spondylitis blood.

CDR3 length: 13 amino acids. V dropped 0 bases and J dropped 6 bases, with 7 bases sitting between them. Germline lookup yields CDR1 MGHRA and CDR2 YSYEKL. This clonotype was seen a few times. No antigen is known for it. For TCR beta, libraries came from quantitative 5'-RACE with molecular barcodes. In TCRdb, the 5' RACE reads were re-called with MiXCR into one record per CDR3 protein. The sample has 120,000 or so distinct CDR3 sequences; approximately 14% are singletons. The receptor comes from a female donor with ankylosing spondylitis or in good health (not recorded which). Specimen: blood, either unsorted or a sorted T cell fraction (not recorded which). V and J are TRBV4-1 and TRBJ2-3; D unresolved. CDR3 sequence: CASSQDRWDTQYF. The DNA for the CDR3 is TGCGCCAGCAGCCAAGATCGGTGGGATACGCAGTATTTT.